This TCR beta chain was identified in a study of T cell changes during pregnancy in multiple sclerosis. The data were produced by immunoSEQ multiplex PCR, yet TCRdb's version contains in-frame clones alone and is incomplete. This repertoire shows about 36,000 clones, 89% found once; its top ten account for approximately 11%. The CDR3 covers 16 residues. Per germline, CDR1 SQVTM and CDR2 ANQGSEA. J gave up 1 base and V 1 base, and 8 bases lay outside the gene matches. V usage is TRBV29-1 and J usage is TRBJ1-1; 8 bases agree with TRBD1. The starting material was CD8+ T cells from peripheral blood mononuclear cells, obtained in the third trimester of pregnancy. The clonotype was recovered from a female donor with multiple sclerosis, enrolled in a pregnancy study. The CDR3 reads CSVEGIIGQGNTEAFF. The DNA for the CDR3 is TGCAGCGTTGAAGGGATAATAGGACAGGGGAACACTGAAGCTTTCTTT.